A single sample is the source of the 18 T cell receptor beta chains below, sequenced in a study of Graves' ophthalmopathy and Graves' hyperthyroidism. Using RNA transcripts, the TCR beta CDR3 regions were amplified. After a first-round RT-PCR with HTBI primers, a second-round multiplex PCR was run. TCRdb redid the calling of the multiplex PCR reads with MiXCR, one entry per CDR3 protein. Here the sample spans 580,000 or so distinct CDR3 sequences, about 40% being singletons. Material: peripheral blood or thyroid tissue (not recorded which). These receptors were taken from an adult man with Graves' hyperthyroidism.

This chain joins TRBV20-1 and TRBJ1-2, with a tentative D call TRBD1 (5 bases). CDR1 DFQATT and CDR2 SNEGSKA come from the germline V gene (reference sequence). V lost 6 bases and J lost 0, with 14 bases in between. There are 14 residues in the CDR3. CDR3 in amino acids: CSAQELATNYGYTF. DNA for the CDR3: TGCAGTGCACAGGAGCTTGCAACTAACTATGGCTACACCTTC.

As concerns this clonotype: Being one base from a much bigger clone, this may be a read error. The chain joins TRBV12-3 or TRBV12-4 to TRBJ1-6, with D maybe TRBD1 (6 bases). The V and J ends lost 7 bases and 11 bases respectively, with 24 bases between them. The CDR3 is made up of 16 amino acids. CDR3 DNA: TGTGCCAGCAAACCGACGGCACAGGGATTGAATCCACCCCTCCACTTT. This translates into CASKPTAQGLNPPLHF.

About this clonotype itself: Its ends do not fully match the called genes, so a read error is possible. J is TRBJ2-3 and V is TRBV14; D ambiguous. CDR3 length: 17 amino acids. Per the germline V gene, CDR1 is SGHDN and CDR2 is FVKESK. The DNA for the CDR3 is TGTGCCGGCAGCCAAGATAATATCCGGGTTGACACAGATACGCAGTATTTT. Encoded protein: CAGSQDNIRVDTDTQYF.

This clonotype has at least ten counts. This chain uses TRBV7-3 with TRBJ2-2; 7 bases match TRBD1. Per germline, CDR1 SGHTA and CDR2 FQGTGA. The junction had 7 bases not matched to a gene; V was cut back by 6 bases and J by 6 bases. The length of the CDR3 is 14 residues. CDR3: CASSKDRVAGELFF. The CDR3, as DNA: TGTGCCAGCAGTAAAGACAGGGTTGCCGGGGAGCTGTTTTTT.

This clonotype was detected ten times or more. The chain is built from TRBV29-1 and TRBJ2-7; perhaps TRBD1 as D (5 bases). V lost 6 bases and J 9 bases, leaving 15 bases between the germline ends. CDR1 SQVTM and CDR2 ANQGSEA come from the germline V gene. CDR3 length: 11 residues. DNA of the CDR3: TGCAGCGTCGTAGGGGATATTGCGCAGTACTTC. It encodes CSVVGDIAQYF.

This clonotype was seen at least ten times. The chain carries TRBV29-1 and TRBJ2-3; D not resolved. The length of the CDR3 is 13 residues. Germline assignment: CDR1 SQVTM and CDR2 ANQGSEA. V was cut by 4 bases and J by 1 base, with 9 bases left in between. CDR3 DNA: TGCAGCGTTGGTAGCTGGGGCACAGATACGCAGTATTTT. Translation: CSVGSWGTDTQYF.

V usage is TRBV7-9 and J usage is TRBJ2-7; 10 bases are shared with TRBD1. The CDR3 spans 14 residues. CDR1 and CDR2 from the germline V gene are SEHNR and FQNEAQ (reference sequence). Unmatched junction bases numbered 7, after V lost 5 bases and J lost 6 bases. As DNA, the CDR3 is TGTGCCAGCAGCGGTGACAGGGGGCCTGTCGAGCAGTACTTC. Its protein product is CASSGDRGPVEQYF. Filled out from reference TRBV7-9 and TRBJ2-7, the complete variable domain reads DTGVSQNPRHKITKRGQNVTFRCDPISEHNRLYWYRQTLGQGPEFLTYFQNEAQLEKSRLLSDRFSAERPKGSFSTLEIQRTEQGDSAMYLCASSGDRGPVEQYFGPGTRLTVT.

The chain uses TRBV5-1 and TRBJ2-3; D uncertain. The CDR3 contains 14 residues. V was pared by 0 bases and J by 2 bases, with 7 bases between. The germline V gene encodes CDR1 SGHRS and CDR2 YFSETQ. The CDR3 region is CASSLEATTDTQYF. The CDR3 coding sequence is TGCGCCAGCAGCTTGGAGGCAACCACAGATACGCAGTATTTT.

The DNA of the CDR3 is TGCGCCAGCAGCTTGGAGGGCAGGTCTGGCTACACCTTC. Its protein is CASSLEGRSGYTF. V gene TRBV5-1 combines with J gene TRBJ1-2; D ambiguous. Germline V gives CDR1 SGHRS, CDR2 YFSETQ. Trimming pared 0 bases from V and 7 bases from J, leaving 10 bases between. The CDR3 is made up of 13 amino acids.

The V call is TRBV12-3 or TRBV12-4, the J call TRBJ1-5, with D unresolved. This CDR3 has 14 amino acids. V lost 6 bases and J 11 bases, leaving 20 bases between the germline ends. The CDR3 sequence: CASRRLSDGETQHF. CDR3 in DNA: TGTGCCAGCAGGCGGCTAAGCGACGGAGAGACCCAGCATTTT.

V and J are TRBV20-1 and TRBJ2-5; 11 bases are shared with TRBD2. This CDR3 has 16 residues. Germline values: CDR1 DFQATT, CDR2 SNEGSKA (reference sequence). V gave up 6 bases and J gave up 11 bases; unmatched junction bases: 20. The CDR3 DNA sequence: TGCAGTGCGAATAAAATAGCGGGGGGGAGCACAGATACGCAGTACTTC. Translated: CSANKIAGGSTDTQYF.

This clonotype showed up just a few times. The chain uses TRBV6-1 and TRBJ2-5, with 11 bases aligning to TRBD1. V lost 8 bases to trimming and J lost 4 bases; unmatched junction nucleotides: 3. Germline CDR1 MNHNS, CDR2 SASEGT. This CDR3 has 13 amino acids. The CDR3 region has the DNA TGTGCCAGCGGGACAGGGGGTAGAGAGACCCAGTACTTC. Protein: CASGTGGRETQYF.

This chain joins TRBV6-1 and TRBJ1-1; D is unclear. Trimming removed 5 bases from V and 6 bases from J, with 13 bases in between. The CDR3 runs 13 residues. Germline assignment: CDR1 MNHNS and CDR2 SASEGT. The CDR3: CASSRAGFPEAFF. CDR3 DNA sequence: TGTGCCAGCAGTCGGGCGGGTTTTCCTGAAGCTTTCTTT.

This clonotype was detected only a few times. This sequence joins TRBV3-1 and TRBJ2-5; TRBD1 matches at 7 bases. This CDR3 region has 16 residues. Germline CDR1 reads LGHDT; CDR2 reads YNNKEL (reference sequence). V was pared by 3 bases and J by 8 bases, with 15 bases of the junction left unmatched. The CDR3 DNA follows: TGTGCCAGCAGCCACACGACAGGGCACCTAGTTTCTACCCAGTACTTC. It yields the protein CASSHTTGHLVSTQYF.

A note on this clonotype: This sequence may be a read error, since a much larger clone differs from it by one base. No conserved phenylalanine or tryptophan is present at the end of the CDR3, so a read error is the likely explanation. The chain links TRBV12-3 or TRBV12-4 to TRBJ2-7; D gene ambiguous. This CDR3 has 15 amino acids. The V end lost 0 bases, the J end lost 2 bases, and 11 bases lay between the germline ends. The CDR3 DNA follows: TGTGCCAGCAGTTTAGCCCTAGACACGACCTACGAGCAGTACCTC. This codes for CASSLALDTTYEQYL.

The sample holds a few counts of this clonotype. The CDR3 nucleotides are TGCGCCAGCACCTTTGCAGATACGCAGTATTTT. It codes for CASTFADTQYF. V is TRBV5-1 and J is TRBJ2-3; D gene uncertain. V was shortened by 6 bases and J by 4 bases, with 6 bases between the two germline ends. The CDR3 runs to 11 residues. Germline assignment: CDR1 SGHRS and CDR2 YFSETQ.

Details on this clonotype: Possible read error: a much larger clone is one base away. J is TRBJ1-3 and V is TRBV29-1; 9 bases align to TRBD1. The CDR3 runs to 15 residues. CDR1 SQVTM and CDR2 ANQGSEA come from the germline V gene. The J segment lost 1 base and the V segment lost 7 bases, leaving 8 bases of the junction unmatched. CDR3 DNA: TGCAGCGCCCGGACAGGGGAAACGTCTGGAAACACCATATATTTT. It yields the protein CSARTGETSGNTIYF.

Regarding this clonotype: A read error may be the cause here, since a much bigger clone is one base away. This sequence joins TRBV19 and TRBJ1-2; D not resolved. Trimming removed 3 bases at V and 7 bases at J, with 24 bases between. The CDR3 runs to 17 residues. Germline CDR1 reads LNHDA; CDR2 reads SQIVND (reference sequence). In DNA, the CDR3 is TGTGCCAGTAGTATGCGAAGGCCAGGCACGCCCAAGGGTGGCTACACCTTC. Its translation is CASSMRRPGTPKGGYTF. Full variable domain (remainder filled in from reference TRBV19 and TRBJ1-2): DGGITQSPKYLFRKEGQNVTLSCEQNLNHDAMYWYRQDPGQGLRLIYYSQIVNDFQKGDIAEGYSVSREKKESFPLTVTSAQKNPTAFYLCASSMRRPGTPKGGYTFGSGTRLTVV.